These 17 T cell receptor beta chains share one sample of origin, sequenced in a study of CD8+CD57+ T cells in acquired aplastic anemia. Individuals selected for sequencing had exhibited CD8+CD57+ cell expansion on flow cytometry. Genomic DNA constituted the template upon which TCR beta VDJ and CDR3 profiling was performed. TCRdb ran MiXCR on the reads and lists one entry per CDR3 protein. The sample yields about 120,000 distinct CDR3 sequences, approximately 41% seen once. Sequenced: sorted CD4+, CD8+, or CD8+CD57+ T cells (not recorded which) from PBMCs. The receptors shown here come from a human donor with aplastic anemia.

DNA for the CDR3: TGTGCCAGCAGCCAAGAAAACACCATATATTTT. Amino acids: CASSQENTIYF. The V gene is TRBV3-1, the J gene TRBJ1-3; D not resolved. Between the trimmed V and J ends, which lost 0 bases and 6 bases, there was a span of 0 bases. This CDR3 region has 11 residues. The V gene's germline CDR1 is LGHDT and CDR2 YNNKEL (reference sequence).

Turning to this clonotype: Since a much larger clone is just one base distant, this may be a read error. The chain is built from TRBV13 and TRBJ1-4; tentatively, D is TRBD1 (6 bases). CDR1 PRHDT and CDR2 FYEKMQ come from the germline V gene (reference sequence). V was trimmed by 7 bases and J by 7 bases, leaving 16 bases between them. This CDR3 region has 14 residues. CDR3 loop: CASTEGGAGEKLFF. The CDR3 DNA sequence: TGTGCCAGCACCGAGGGGGGGGCCGGTGAAAAACTGTTTTTT.

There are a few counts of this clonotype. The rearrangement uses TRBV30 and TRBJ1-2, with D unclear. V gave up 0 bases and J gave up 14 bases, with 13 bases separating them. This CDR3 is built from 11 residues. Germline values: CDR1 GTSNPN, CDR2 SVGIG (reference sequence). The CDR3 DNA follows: TGTGCCTGGAGTGTGGGGTACCTAGCAACCTTC. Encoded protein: CAWSVGYLATF.

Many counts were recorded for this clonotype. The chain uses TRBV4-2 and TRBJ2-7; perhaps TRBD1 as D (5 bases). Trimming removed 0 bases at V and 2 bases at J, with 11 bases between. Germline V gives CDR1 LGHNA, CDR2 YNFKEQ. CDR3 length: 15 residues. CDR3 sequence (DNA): TGTGCCAGCAGCCAAGAAGGGGTTTCGGCCTACGAGCAGTACGTC. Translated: CASSQEGVSAYEQYV.

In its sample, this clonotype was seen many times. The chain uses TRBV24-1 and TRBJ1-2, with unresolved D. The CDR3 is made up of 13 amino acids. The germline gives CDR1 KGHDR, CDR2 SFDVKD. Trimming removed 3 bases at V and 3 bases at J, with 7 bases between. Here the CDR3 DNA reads TGTGCCACCAGTGATAGGGTACACTATGGCTACACCTTC. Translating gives CATSDRVHYGYTF.

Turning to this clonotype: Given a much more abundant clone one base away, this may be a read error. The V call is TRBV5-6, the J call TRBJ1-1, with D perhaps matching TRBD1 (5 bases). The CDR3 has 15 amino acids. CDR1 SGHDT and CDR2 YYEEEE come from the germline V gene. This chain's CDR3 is CASSLVFRANTEVFF. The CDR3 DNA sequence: TGTGCCAGCAGCTTGGTTTTCAGGGCCAACACTGAAGTTTTCTTT.

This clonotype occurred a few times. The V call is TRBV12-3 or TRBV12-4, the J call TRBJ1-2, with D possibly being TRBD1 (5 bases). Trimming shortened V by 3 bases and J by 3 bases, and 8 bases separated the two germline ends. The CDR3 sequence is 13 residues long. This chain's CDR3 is CASSLGRDYGYTF. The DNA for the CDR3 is TGTGCCAGCAGTTTGGGGCGGGACTATGGCTACACCTTC.

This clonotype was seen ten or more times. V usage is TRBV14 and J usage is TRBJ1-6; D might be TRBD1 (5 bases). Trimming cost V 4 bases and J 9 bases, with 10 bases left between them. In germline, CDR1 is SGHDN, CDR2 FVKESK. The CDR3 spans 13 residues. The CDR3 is CASSLWGGSPLHF. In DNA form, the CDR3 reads TGTGCCAGCAGCCTTTGGGGGGGTTCACCCCTCCACTTT.

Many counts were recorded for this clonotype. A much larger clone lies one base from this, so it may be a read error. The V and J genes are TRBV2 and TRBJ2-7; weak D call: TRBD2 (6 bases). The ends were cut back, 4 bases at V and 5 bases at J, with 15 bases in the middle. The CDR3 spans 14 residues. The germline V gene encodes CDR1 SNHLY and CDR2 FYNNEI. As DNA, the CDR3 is TGTGCCAGCAGTGCGGGGAGGTCTATCAACGAGCAGTACTTC. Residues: CASSAGRSINEQYF.

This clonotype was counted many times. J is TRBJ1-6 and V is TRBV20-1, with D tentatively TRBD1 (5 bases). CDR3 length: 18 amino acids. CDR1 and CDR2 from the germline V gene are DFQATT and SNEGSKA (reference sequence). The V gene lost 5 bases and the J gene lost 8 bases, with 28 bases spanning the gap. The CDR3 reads CSAGRRDRNPFFDSPLHF. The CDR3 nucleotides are TGCAGTGCTGGTCGCCGGGACCGTAACCCGTTTTTTGATTCACCCCTCCACTTT.

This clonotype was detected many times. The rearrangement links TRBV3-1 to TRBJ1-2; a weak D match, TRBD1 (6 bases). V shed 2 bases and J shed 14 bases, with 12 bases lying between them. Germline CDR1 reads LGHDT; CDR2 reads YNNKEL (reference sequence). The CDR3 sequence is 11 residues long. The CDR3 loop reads CASSQLGASTF. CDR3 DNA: TGTGCCAGCAGCCAACTGGGGGCCTCGACCTTC.

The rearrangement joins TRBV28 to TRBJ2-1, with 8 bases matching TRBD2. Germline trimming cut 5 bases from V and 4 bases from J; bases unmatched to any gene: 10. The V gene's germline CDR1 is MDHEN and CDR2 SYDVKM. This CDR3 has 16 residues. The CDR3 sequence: CASSLGLARWYNEQFF. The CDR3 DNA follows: TGTGCCAGCAGTCTTGGACTAGCACGTTGGTACAATGAGCAGTTCTTC.

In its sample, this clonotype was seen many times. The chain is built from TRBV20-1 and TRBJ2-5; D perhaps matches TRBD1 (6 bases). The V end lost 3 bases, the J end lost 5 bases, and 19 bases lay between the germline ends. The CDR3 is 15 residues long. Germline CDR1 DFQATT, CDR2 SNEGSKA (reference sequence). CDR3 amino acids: CSASQFSQGMETQYF. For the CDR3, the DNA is TGCAGTGCTAGCCAGTTTAGCCAGGGGATGGAGACCCAGTACTTC.

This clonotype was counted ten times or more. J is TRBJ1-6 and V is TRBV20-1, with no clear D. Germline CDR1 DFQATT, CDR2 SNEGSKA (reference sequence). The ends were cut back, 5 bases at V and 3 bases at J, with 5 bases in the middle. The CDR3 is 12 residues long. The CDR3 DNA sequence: TGCAGTGCTTCGTTCTATAATTCACCCCTCCACTTT. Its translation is CSASFYNSPLHF.

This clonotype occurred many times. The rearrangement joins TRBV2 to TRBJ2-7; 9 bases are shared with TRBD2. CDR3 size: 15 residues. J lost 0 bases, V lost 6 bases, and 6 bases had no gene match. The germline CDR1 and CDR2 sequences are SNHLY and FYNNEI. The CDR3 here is CASRLGLASSYEQYV. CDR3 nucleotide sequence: TGTGCCAGCAGACTAGGACTAGCGAGCTCCTACGAGCAGTACGTC.

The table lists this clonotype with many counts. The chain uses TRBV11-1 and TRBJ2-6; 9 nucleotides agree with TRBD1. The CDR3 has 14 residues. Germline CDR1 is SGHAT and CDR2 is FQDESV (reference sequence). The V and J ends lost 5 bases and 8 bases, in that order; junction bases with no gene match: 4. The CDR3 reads CASSRGTGTNVLTF. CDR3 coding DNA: TGTGCCAGCAGCCGCGGGACAGGGACCAACGTCCTGACTTTC.

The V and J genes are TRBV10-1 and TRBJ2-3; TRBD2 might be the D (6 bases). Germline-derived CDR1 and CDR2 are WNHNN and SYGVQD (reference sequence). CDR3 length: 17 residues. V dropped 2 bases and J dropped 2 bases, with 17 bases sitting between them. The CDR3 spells CASSETLALPNTDTQYF. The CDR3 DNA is TGCGCCAGCAGTGAGACACTAGCCCTCCCAAACACAGATACGCAGTATTTT.